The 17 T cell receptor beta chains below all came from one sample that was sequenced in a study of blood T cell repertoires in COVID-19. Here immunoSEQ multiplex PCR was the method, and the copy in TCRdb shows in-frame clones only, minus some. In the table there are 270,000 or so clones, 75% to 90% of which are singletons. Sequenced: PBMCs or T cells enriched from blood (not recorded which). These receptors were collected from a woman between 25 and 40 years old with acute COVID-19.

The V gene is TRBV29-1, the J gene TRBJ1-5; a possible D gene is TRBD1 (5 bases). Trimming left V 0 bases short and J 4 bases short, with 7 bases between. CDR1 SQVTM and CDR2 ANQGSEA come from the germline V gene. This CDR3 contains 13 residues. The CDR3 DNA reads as TGCAGCGTTGAAGAGGGGCAAAATCAGCCCCAGCATTTT. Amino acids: CSVEEGQNQPQHF.

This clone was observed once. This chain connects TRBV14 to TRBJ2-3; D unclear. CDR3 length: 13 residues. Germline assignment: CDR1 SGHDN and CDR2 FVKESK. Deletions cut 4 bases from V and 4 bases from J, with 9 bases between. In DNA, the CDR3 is TGTGCCAGCAGCCCCCAACTCGCAGATACGCAGTATTTT. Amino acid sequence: CASSPQLADTQYF.

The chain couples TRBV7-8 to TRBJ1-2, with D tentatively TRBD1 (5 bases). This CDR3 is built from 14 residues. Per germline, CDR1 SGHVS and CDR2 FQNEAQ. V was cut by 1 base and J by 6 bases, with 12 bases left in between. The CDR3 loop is CASSLEISGNGYTF. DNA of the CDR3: TGTGCCAGCAGCTTAGAAATCTCAGGGAATGGCTACACCTTC.

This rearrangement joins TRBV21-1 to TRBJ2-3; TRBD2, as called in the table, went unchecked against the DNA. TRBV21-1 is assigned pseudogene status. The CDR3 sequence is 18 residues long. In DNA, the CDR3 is TGTGCCAGCAGCAAAAGGGGAAGACCTAGCGGGAGCCCAGATACGCAGTATTTT. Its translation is CASSKRGRPSGSPDTQYF.

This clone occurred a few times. For the CDR3, the DNA is TGTGCCACCAGTGGAGGATTAACAGGGGGGACAACCGGTGGCTATGGCTACACCTTC. Protein sequence: CATSGGLTGGTTGGYGYTF. The chain combines TRBV24-1 with TRBJ1-2; the match to TRBD1 covers 8 bases. This CDR3 spans 19 amino acids. Germline CDR1 reads KGHDR; CDR2 reads SFDVKD. Trimming cost V 5 bases and J 4 bases; bases outside gene matches: 20.

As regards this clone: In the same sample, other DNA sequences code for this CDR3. The DNA of the CDR3 is TGTGCCAGCAGCTTTACCGGGTACGAGCAGTACTTC. Translation: CASSFTGYEQYF. The rearrangement joins TRBV7-9 to TRBJ2-7, with D unresolved. The V and J ends lost 3 bases and 4 bases respectively, with 7 bases between them. This CDR3 contains 12 residues. The germline CDR1 and CDR2 sequences are SEHNR and FQNEAQ (reference sequence). Filled out from reference TRBV7-9 and TRBJ2-7, the complete variable domain reads DTGVSQNPRHKITKRGQNVTFRCDPISEHNRLYWYRQTLGQGPEFLTYFQNEAQLEKSRLLSDRFSAERPKGSFSTLEIQRTEQGDSAMYLCASSFTGYEQYFGPGTRLTVT.

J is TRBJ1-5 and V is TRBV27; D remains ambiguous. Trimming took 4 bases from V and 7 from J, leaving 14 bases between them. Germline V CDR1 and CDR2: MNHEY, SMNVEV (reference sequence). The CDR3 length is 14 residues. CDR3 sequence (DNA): TGTGCCAGCAGTTCCCCGGGTGTTCGACAGCCCCAGCATTTT. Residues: CASSSPGVRQPQHF.

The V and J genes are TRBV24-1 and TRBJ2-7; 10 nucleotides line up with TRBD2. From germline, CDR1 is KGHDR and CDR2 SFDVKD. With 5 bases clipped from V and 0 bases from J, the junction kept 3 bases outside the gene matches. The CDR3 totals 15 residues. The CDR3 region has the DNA TGTGCCACCAGTGCCCGGACTAGCGGCTCCTACGAGCAGTACTTC. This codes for CATSARTSGSYEQYF.

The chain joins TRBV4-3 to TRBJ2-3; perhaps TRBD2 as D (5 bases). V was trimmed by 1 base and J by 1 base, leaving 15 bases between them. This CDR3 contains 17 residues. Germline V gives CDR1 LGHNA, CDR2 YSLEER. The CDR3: CASSQGRVLAGTDTQYF. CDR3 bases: TGCGCCAGCAGCCAAGGAAGGGTCCTAGCTGGCACAGATACGCAGTATTTT.

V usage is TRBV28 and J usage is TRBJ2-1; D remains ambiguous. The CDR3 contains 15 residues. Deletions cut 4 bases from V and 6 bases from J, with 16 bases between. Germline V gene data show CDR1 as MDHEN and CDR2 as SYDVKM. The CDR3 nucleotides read TGTGCCAGCAGTTCAATATCGCCTCTAGGCAATGAGCAGTTCTTC. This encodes CASSSISPLGNEQFF.

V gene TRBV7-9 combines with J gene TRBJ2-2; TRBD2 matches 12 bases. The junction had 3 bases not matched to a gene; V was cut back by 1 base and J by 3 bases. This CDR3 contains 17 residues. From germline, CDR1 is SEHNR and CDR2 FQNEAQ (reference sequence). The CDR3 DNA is TGTGCCAGCAGCTTAGGGGGACTAGCGGGTTACACCGGGGAGCTGTTTTTT. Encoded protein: CASSLGGLAGYTGELFF.

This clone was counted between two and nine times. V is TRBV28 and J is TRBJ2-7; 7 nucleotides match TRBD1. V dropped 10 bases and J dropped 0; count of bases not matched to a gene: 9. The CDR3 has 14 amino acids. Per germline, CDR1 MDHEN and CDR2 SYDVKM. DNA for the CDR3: TGTGCCACCTTCGAGACAGGGAGCTCCTACGAGCAGTACTTC. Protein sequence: CATFETGSSYEQYF.

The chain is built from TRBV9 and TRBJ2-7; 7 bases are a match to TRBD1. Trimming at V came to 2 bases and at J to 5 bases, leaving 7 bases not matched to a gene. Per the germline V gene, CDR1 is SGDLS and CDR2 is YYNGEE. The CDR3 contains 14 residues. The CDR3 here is CASSVDIGGDEQYF. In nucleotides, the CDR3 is TGTGCCAGCAGCGTGGATATAGGGGGCGACGAGCAGTACTTC.

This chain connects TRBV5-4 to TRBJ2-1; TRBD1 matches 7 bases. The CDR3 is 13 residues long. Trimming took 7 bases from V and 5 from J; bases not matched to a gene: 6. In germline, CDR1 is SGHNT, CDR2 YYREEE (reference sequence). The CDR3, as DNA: TGTGCCAGCGATAAAGACAGGGACAATGAGCAGTTCTTC. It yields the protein CASDKDRDNEQFF.

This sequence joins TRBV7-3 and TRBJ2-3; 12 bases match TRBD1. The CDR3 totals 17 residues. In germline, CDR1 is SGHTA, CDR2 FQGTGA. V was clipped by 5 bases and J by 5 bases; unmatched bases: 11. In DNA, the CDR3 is TGTGCCAGCAGCCCCCTTTGGGACAGGGGGCATGTAGATACGCAGTATTTT. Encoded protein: CASSPLWDRGHVDTQYF.

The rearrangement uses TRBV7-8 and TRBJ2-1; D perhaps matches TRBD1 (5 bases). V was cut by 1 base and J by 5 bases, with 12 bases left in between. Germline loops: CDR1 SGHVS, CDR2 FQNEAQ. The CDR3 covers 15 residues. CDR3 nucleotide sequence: TGTGCCAGCAGCTTAGTCGTCAGGGCGGACAATGAGCAGTTCTTC. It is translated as CASSLVVRADNEQFF.

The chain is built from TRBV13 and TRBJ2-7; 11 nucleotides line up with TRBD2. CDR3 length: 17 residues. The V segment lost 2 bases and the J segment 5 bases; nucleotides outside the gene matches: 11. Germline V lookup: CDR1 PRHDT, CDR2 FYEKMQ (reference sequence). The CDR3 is CASSLFSGRAFVNEQYF. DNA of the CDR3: TGTGCCAGCAGCTTATTTAGCGGGAGGGCCTTCGTCAACGAGCAGTACTTC.